This T cell receptor (beta chain) was identified during a study of response to subunit inactivated influenza vaccine. TCRdb re-analysed the RT-PCR reads in MiXCR, keeping a single row per CDR3 protein. The sample includes 300,000 to 350,000 distinct CDR3 sequences, 22% seen only once; the top ten take about a tenth. The germline gives CDR1 SGHAT, CDR2 FQNNGV. This CDR3 is 15 amino acids long. V lost 3 bases, J lost 5 bases, and 7 bases stayed unmatched. The sample in question was PBMCs from blood, obtained approximately 20 months after vaccination. This chain links TRBV11-2 with TRBJ2-5; 9 bases fit TRBD1. This receptor was taken from a man aged 50 to 75 who received an inactivated influenza vaccine. CDR3 in DNA: TGTGCCAGCAGCTTGTCGGGACAGGGTTTGGAGACCCAGTACTTC. It specifies CASSLSGQGLETQYF.